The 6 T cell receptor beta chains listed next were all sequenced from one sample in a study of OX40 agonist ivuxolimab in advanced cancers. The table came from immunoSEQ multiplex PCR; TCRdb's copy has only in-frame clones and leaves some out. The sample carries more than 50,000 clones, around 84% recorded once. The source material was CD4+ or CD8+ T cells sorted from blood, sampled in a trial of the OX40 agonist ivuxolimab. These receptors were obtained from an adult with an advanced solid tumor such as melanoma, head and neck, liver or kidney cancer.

The CDR3 nucleotides are TGCAGCGTTACCCGGGGCTCTGGAAACACCATATATTTT. Amino acid sequence: CSVTRGSGNTIYF. V gene TRBV29-1 combines with J gene TRBJ1-3; D not certain. Deletions cut 5 bases from V and 0 bases from J, with 8 bases between. Germline-derived CDR1 and CDR2 are SQVTM and ANQGSEA. The CDR3 loop spans 13 amino acids.

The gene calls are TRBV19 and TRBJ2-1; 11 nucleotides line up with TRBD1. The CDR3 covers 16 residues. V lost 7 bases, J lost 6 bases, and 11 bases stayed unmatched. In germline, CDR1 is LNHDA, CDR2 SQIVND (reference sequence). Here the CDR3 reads CASTLPPGQGGNEQFF. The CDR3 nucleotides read TGTGCCAGTACCCTCCCTCCGGGACAGGGGGGCAATGAGCAGTTCTTC.

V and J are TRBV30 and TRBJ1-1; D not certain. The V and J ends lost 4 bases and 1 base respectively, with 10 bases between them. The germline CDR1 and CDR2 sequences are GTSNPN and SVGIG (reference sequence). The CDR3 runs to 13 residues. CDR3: CAWTPQRNTEAFF. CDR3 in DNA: TGTGCCTGGACTCCGCAGAGGAACACTGAAGCTTTCTTT.

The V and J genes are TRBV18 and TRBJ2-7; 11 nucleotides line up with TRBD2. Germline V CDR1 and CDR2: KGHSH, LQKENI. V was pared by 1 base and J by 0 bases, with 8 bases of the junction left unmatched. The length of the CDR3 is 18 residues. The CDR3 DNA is TGTGCCAGCTCACCACGGGGTCTAGCGGGAGGATCCTCCTACGAGCAGTACTTC. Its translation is CASSPRGLAGGSSYEQYF.

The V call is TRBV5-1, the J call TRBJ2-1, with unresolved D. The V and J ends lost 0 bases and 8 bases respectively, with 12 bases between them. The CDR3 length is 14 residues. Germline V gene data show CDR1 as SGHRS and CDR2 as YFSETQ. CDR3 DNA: TGCGCCAGCAGCTTGGGGGCAGGTAACCATGAGCAGTTCTTC. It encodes CASSLGAGNHEQFF.

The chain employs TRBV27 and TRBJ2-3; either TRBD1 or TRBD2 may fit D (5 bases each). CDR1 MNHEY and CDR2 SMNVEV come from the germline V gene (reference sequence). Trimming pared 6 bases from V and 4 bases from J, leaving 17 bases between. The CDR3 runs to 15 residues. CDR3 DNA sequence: TGTGCCAGCAGCGCTCGGGGAAGAGGGGCAGATACGCAGTATTTT. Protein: CASSARGRGADTQYF.